This T cell receptor beta chain was profiled in a study of spatial heterogeneity in lung cancer. Background on the study: Each time, sequencing found more beta-chain sequences than alpha-chain sequences. Study-level points and caveats: The number of expanded tumor alpha and beta chains correlated with mutation number.

This clonotype is medium-sized. What it binds is unknown. Time point of the sample: sample taken at primary tumor resection. More than 70 TRACERx patients with early, untreated non-small cell lung cancer donated samples. TCRs were sequenced from unsorted whole RNA of tumor, nontumor lung or PBMC. TCRdb re-called the 5' RACE reads with MiXCR, one entry per CDR3 protein. The table records more than 2,500 distinct CDR3 sequences, around 7% of them present only once. The CDR3 runs 17 residues. In germline, CDR1 is DFQATT, CDR2 SNEGSKA (reference sequence). Trimming took 0 bases from V and 3 from J; bases not matched to a gene: 6.

The material sequenced was lung tumor tissue, taken at surgery. This sequence was found in a female donor with early-stage non-small cell lung cancer. The rearrangement links TRBV20-1 to TRBJ2-3, with 13 positions matching TRBD2. The CDR3 is CSARDPLLAGGTDTQYF. The CDR3 nucleotides are TGCAGTGCTAGAGATCCCTTACTAGCGGGGGGGACAGATACGCAGTATTTT.